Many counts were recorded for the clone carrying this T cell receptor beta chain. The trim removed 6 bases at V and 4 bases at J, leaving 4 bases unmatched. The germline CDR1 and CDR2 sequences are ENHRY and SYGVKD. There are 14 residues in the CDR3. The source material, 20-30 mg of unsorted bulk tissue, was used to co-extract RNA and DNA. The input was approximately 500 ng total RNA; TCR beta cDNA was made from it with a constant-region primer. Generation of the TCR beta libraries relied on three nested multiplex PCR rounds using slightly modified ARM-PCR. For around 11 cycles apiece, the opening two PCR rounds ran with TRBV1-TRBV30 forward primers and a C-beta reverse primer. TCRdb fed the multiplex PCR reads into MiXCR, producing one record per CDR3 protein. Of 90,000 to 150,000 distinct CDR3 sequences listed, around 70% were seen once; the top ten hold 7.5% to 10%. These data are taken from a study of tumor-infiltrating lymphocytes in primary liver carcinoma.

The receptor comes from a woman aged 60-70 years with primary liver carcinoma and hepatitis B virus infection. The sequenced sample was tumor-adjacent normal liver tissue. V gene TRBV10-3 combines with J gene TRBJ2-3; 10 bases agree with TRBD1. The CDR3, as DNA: TGTGCCATCAGCGCCGGGACAGGGGCAGATACGCAGTATTTT. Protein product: CAISAGTGADTQYF.